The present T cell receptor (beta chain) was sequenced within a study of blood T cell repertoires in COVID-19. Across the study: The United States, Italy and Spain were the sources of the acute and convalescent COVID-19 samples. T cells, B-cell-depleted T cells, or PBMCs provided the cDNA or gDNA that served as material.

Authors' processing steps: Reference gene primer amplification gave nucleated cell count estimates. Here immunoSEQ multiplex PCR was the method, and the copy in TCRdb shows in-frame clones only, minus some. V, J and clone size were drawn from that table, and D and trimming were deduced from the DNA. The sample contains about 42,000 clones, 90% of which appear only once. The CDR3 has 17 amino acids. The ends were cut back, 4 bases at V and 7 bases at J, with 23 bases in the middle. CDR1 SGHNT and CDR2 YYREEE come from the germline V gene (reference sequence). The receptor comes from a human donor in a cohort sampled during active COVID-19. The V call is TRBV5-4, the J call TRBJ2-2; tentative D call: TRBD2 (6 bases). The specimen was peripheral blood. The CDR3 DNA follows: TGTGCCAGCAGCAGCCCCCTGGGGGGTGGGAAGAGCGGGGAGCTGTTTTTT. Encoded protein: CASSSPLGGGKSGELFF.